Below, 9 T cell receptor beta chains from the same sample are listed, as sequenced in a study of identical twins. TCRdb re-called the 5' RACE reads through MiXCR, storing one row per CDR3 protein. The sample comprises 150,000 or so distinct CDR3 sequences, around 3.6% of which are singletons, and more than 7% rests with the top ten. The specimen was memory T cells sorted from blood. Receptors were obtained from a man between 18 and 35 years old in good health.

This clonotype has at least ten counts. The chain combines TRBV5-1 with TRBJ2-3, with 7 bases matching TRBD2. The CDR3 totals 15 residues. V shed 4 bases and J 5 bases; nucleotides not matched to a gene: 10. Germline V lookup: CDR1 SGHRS, CDR2 YFSETQ. This CDR3 reads CASSATAGVIDTQYF. CDR3 coding DNA: TGCGCCAGCAGCGCGACGGCGGGAGTGATAGATACGCAGTATTTT.

The table lists this clonotype with many counts. The rearrangement uses TRBV14 and TRBJ2-5, with D unresolved. The germline V gene has CDR1 SGHDN and CDR2 FVKESK. Trimming shortened V by 0 bases and J by 9 bases, and 11 bases separated the two germline ends. This CDR3 has 13 residues. The CDR3 DNA follows: TGTGCCAGCAGCCAAGATGGGGTTTGGGCCCAGTACTTC. It encodes CASSQDGVWAQYF.

This clonotype was seen repeatedly, ten times or more. This rearrangement joins TRBV28 to TRBJ2-2, with D tentatively TRBD2 (6 bases). The V and J ends lost 2 bases and 4 bases respectively, with 11 bases between them. Germline V gene data show CDR1 as MDHEN and CDR2 as SYDVKM. The CDR3 sequence is 15 residues long. CDR3 nucleotide sequence: TGTGCCAGCAGTTTAGGCGGGGCGGGCACCGGGGAGCTGTTTTTT. Protein sequence: CASSLGGAGTGELFF.

CDR3 loop: CASGSGRTYEQYV. In DNA form, the CDR3 reads TGTGCTAGTGGTTCCGGGAGAACCTACGAGCAGTACGTC. The gene calls are TRBV12-5 and TRBJ2-7; D is possibly TRBD2 (6 bases). The CDR3 consists of 13 residues. CDR1 and CDR2 (germline): LGHNT, FRNRAP. V lost 4 bases, J lost 2 bases, and 9 bases lay in between.

This clonotype was counted ten times or more. V and J are TRBV3-1 and TRBJ2-3; either TRBD1 or TRBD2 may fit D (5 bases each). Germline CDR1 LGHDT, CDR2 YNNKEL (reference sequence). The CDR3 is 13 residues long. Deletions cut 0 bases from V and 7 bases from J, with 8 bases between. The CDR3 nucleotides are TGTGCCAGCAGCCAAGAAGGGACGTATACGCAGTATTTT. This sequence encodes CASSQEGTYTQYF.

This clonotype was picked up many times. The V and J genes are TRBV20-1 and TRBJ2-1; either TRBD1 or TRBD2 may fit D (5 bases each). Germline values: CDR1 DFQATT, CDR2 SNEGSKA (reference sequence). V was shortened by 7 bases and J by 4 bases, with 14 bases between the two germline ends. The CDR3 sequence is 13 residues long. In nucleotides, the CDR3 is TGCAGTGTAGGAGGACACAGTTACAATGAGCAGTTCTTC. It specifies CSVGGHSYNEQFF.

In its sample, this clonotype was seen many times. The chain links TRBV6-4 to TRBJ2-3, with TRBD2 identical over 7 bases. V shed 6 bases and J 0 bases; nucleotides not matched to a gene: 6. Germline-derived CDR1 and CDR2 are MRHNA and SNTAGT. This CDR3 spans 15 amino acids. The CDR3, as DNA: TGTGCCAGCAGCCTGACTAGCCAGAGCACAGATACGCAGTATTTT. The encoded protein is CASSLTSQSTDTQYF.

The J gene is TRBJ2-5, the V gene TRBV20-1; the match to TRBD2 covers 7 bases. The V gene's germline CDR1 is DFQATT and CDR2 SNEGSKA (reference sequence). V was pared by 6 bases and J by 5 bases, with 18 bases of the junction left unmatched. This CDR3 spans 16 amino acids. The CDR3 sequence: CSARPPGGSRRETQYF. CDR3 in DNA: TGCAGTGCCAGGCCCCCAGGCGGGAGTCGGAGGGAGACCCAGTACTTC.

Many counts were recorded for this clonotype. This chain joins TRBV7-2 and TRBJ2-3, with no clear D. This CDR3 has 13 amino acids. With 3 bases removed from V and 5 bases from J, the gap between germline ends came to 9 bases. The germline gives CDR1 SGHTA, CDR2 FQGNSA. Written as DNA, the CDR3 is TGTGCCAGCAGCTTGGCTATGGGAGATACGCAGTATTTT. This gives the protein CASSLAMGDTQYF.